The 30 T cell receptor beta chains below all came from one sample that was sequenced in a study of STAT3 mutations in large granular lymphocyte leukemia. The antigens these receptors bind are not known. Clones were sequenced by immunoSEQ multiplex PCR, and TCRdb holds only the in-frame ones, with some missing. The sample holds roughly 40,000 clones, nearly 90% seen once. Study observations and caveats: In T-cell large granular lymphocyte leukemia, about half of patients showed multiple immunodominant subclonotypes.

Source material: PBMCs. These receptor sequences come from a human donor with T large granular lymphocyte leukemia. Some clones in this sample may be carry-over from other donors' samples.

V usage is TRBV18 and J usage is TRBJ2-7, with D possibly TRBD1 on 6 matching bases. The CDR3 sequence is 15 residues long. Deletions cut 4 bases from V and 6 bases from J, with 19 bases between. Germline values: CDR1 KGHSH, CDR2 LQKENI. The CDR3 reads CASSLFRGSETEQYV. CDR3 DNA: TGTGCCAGCTCACTTTTCAGGGGATCAGAGACCGAGCAGTACGTC.

The V gene is TRBV28, the J gene TRBJ1-1; perhaps TRBD1 as D (5 bases). CDR1 and CDR2 from the germline V gene are MDHEN and SYDVKM. The CDR3 is made up of 13 amino acids. The germline V and J ends were trimmed by 5 bases and 4 bases, with 11 bases remaining between them. In nucleotides, the CDR3 is TGTGCCAGCAGTCAACGGGACCCCACTGAAGCTTTCTTT. This codes for CASSQRDPTEAFF.

The chain carries TRBV5-6 and TRBJ2-7; no clear D gene. Trimming left V 1 base short and J 3 bases short, with 11 bases between. CDR1 is SGHDT and CDR2 is YYEEEE in the germline V gene. The CDR3 contains 14 residues. The CDR3 DNA reads as TGTGCCAGCAGCTTGATCCCCAACCTCTACGAGCAGTACTTC. Translation gives CASSLIPNLYEQYF. The full variable domain, completed using reference TRBV5-6 and TRBJ2-7, is DAGVTQSPTHLIKTRGQQVTLRCSPKSGHDTVSWYQQALGQGPQFIFQYYEEEERQRGNFPDRFSGHQFPNYSSELNVNALLLGDSALYLCASSLIPNLYEQYFGPGTRLTVT.

This clone has more than one count but fewer than ten. This chain connects TRBV28 to TRBJ2-6, with D unclear. Germline V gives CDR1 MDHEN, CDR2 SYDVKM. The CDR3 length is 15 residues. Trimming pared 3 bases from V and 2 bases from J, leaving 8 bases between. The CDR3 nucleotides read TGTGCCAGCAGTTTGATGGCAGCTGGGGCCAACGTCCTGACTTTC. This gives the protein CASSLMAAGANVLTF.

This chain connects TRBV7-6 to TRBJ2-5; 7 nucleotides agree with TRBD2. Trimming took 2 bases from V and 2 from J; bases not matched to a gene: 5. Germline-derived CDR1 and CDR2 are SGHVS and FNYEAQ. There are 15 residues in the CDR3. The CDR3 nucleotides are TGTGCCAGCAGCTTATTGGGAGGGACTCAAGAGACCCAGTACTTC. Translating gives CASSLLGGTQETQYF.

This chain joins TRBV4-3 and TRBJ2-7, with D possibly called TRBD1 or TRBD2 (5 bases each). V dropped 3 bases and J dropped 4 bases, with 19 bases sitting between them. Germline CDR1 LGHNA, CDR2 YSLEER. The CDR3 length is 16 residues. Here the CDR3 reads CASSHHGTDISYEQYF. The CDR3 region has the DNA TGCGCCAGCAGCCATCATGGGACCGATATTTCTTACGAGCAGTACTTC.

V gene TRBV18 combines with J gene TRBJ2-5, with 10 positions matching TRBD1. The ends lost 6 bases at V and 4 bases at J; junction bases unmatched: 11. The CDR3 sequence is 16 residues long. Per the germline V gene, CDR1 is KGHSH and CDR2 is LQKENI. The CDR3 bases are TGTGCCAGCTCCGCTGATCTGACAGGGGGCACAGAGACCCAGTACTTC. Translated, it gives CASSADLTGGTETQYF.

The chain couples TRBV18 to TRBJ1-4, with no clear D. The germline V gene has CDR1 KGHSH and CDR2 LQKENI. The V end lost 3 bases, the J end lost 0 bases, and 8 bases lay between the germline ends. The CDR3 totals 15 residues. In DNA, the CDR3 is TGTGCCAGCTCACCCGCACCTGCAACTAATGAAAAACTGTTTTTT. Protein product: CASSPAPATNEKLFF.

The chain combines TRBV23-1 with TRBJ1-1, with D unresolved. TRBV23-1 qualifies as an ORF whose function is uncertain. This CDR3 has 16 amino acids. Trimming left V 0 bases short and J 7 bases short, with 18 bases between. The CDR3: CASSQSIGDLGFEAFF. The CDR3 DNA follows: TGCGCCAGCAGTCAATCGATTGGGGATTTAGGGTTTGAAGCTTTCTTT.

The genes are TRBV5-4 and TRBJ2-5, with D hard to call. Germline V gives CDR1 SGHNT, CDR2 YYREEE (reference sequence). Between the trimmed V and J ends, which lost 0 bases and 1 base, there was a span of 13 bases. This CDR3 is built from 16 residues. The CDR3 reads CASSLAGQAFQETQYF. In DNA, the CDR3 is TGTGCCAGCAGCTTGGCCGGTCAGGCGTTCCAAGAGACCCAGTACTTC.

The genes are TRBV18 and TRBJ2-6, with TRBD2 matching over 8 bases. The CDR3 spans 15 residues. With V trimmed by 7 bases and J by 0 bases, 2 bases remained unmatched. In germline, CDR1 is KGHSH, CDR2 LQKENI. The CDR3 region has the DNA TGTGCCAGCTACGGGGGGGCCTCTGGGGCCAACGTCCTGACTTTC. This translates into CASYGGASGANVLTF. The complete variable domain, with remaining parts taken from reference TRBV18 and TRBJ2-6, reads NAGVMQNPRHLVRRRGQEARLRCSPMKGHSHVYWYRQLPEEGLKFMVYLQKENIIDESGMPKERFSAEFPKEGPSILRIQQVVRGDSAAYFCASYGGASGANVLTFGAGSRLTVL.

The chain combines TRBV4-2 with TRBJ1-2; no firm D call. The V gene lost 4 bases and the J gene lost 0 bases, with 12 bases spanning the gap. CDR3 length: 15 amino acids. The germline V gene encodes CDR1 LGHNA and CDR2 YNFKEQ. CDR3 sequence: CASSLVTGTNYGYTF. In DNA form, the CDR3 reads TGTGCCAGCAGCCTGGTGACGGGCACTAACTATGGCTACACCTTC.

V usage is TRBV5-8 and J usage is TRBJ1-1; TRBD1 might be the D (5 bases). This CDR3 contains 13 residues. Germline V lookup: CDR1 SGHTS, CDR2 YDEGEE. The V and J ends lost 2 bases and 5 bases respectively, with 10 bases between them. This CDR3 reads CASSFWGGTEAFF. In nucleotides, the CDR3 is TGTGCCAGCAGCTTCTGGGGGGGGACTGAAGCTTTCTTT.

This clone occurred a few times. The rearrangement joins TRBV10-3 to TRBJ2-1; no clear D. The CDR3 extends over 13 amino acids. V lost 7 bases and J 9 bases, leaving 16 bases between the germline ends. Germline V gene data show CDR1 as ENHRY and CDR2 as SYGVKD. CDR3 sequence reads: CAIKNDKVGEQFF. CDR3 sequence (DNA): TGTGCCATCAAAAACGATAAGGTCGGTGAGCAGTTCTTC.

The rearrangement uses TRBV28 and TRBJ2-3; no reliable D call. Between the trimmed V and J ends, which lost 6 bases and 4 bases, there was a span of 14 bases. Germline V lookup: CDR1 MDHEN, CDR2 SYDVKM. The CDR3 is 14 amino acids. The CDR3 here is CASSLPSRPDTQYF. CDR3 sequence (DNA): TGTGCCAGCAGCCTTCCCTCTAGGCCAGATACGCAGTATTTT.

CDR3 coding DNA: TGCGCCAGCAGCTTGAATGACCATGGCTACACCTTC. It yields the protein CASSLNDHGYTF. This sequence joins TRBV5-1 and TRBJ1-2; D is unclear. V was cut by 1 base and J by 6 bases, with 7 bases left in between. The germline CDR1 and CDR2 sequences are SGHRS and YFSETQ. The CDR3 loop spans 12 amino acids.

The rearrangement joins TRBV9 to TRBJ2-1, with 12 bases lining up with TRBD2. The CDR3 is 19 amino acids. Unmatched junction bases numbered 11, after V lost 4 bases and J lost 0 bases. The V gene's germline CDR1 is SGDLS and CDR2 YYNGEE. CDR3 in amino acids: CASSLYTSGGSSSYNEQFF. The CDR3 nucleotides read TGTGCCAGCAGCCTTTATACTAGCGGGGGGTCTTCCTCCTACAATGAGCAGTTCTTC.

About this clone itself: The junction shows a germline mismatch at one end, possibly a read error. The gene calls are TRBV7-7 and TRBJ1-1; a weak D match, TRBD1 (5 bases). Germline V CDR1 and CDR2: SSHAT, FNYEAQ (reference sequence). The CDR3 is 13 residues long. This chain's CDR3 is CASSPTVNTEAFF. The CDR3 nucleotides are TGTGCTAGCAGCCCGACAGTGAACACTGAAGCTTTCTTT.

Regarding this clone: The sample contains more than one DNA sequence encoding this CDR3. This chain uses TRBV9 with TRBJ2-3; D gene ambiguous. The germline V and J ends were trimmed by 2 bases and 6 bases, with 4 bases remaining between them. CDR1 is SGDLS and CDR2 is YYNGEE in the germline V gene. The CDR3 contains 11 residues. CDR3: CASSVGDTQYF. As DNA, the CDR3 is TGTGCCAGCAGCGTGGGGGATACGCAGTATTTT.

This clone was detected a few times. This chain links TRBV5-4 with TRBJ1-1; D gene ambiguous. Germline-derived CDR1 and CDR2 are SGHNT and YYREEE (reference sequence). This CDR3 has 14 residues. V was trimmed by 4 bases and J by 0 bases, leaving 10 bases between them. For the CDR3, the DNA is TGTGCCAGCAGCCCGGACGGCCTGAACACTGAAGCTTTCTTT. As protein: CASSPDGLNTEAFF.

The V call is TRBV19, the J call TRBJ1-2; no firm D call. This CDR3 comprises 14 residues. Trimming left V 3 bases short and J 4 bases short, with 12 bases between. Per the germline V gene, CDR1 is LNHDA and CDR2 is SQIVND (reference sequence). The CDR3 reads CASSISEVGYGYTF. CDR3 bases: TGTGCCAGTAGTATCTCCGAAGTGGGCTATGGCTACACCTTC.

This clone was detected only once. CDR3 DNA: TGCGCCAGCAGCTTGGCGGGACAGACTGTTTACGAGCAGTACTTC. Protein: CASSLAGQTVYEQYF. V is TRBV5-1 and J is TRBJ2-7, with TRBD1 matching 7 bases. The CDR3 is 15 residues long. Germline loops: CDR1 SGHRS, CDR2 YFSETQ. After removal of 0 bases from V and 4 bases from J, the junction contained 7 bases not matched to a gene.

This clone was detected once. The chain recombines TRBV14 with TRBJ1-3, with 7 bases matching TRBD1. The CDR3 has 16 residues. The V gene's germline CDR1 is SGHDN and CDR2 FVKESK. After removal of 4 bases from V and 0 bases from J, the junction contained 6 bases not matched to a gene. CDR3 in amino acids: CASSRTGPSSGNTIYF. The CDR3 DNA reads as TGTGCCAGCAGCCGGACAGGTCCCAGCTCTGGAAACACCATATATTTT.

This clone was seen more than once but under ten times. The rearrangement uses TRBV7-9 and TRBJ2-7; tentative D call: TRBD2 (6 bases). Trimming cost V 0 bases and J 0 bases, with 9 bases left between them. Germline values: CDR1 SEHNR, CDR2 FQNEAQ (reference sequence). The CDR3 consists of 15 residues. In DNA, the CDR3 is TGTGCCAGCAGCTTAGCGCTCGGGAGCTCCTACGAGCAGTACGTC. This sequence encodes CASSLALGSSYEQYV.

This clone came up once. This sequence joins TRBV5-1 and TRBJ1-6, with D uncertain. The CDR3 length is 13 residues. The V gene lost 5 bases and the J gene lost 8 bases, with 11 bases spanning the gap. The germline gives CDR1 SGHRS, CDR2 YFSETQ. The CDR3 region is CASRIALDSPLHF. The CDR3 DNA reads as TGCGCCAGCAGGATAGCCCTCGATTCACCCCTCCACTTT. Full variable domain (rest looked up from reference TRBV5-1 and TRBJ1-6): KAGVTQTPRYLIKTRGQQVTLSCSPISGHRSVSWYQQTPGQGLQFLFEYFSETQRNKGNFPGRFSGRQFSNSRSEMNVSTLELGDSALYLCASRIALDSPLHFGNGTRLTVT.

CDR3 protein: CASSHPMWGVGNTEAFF. DNA for the CDR3: TGTGCCAGCAGCCACCCCATGTGGGGTGTAGGAAACACTGAAGCTTTCTTT. The chain carries TRBV4-2 and TRBJ1-1; no clear D. V was pared by 3 bases and J by 2 bases, with 19 bases between. The germline gives CDR1 LGHNA, CDR2 YNFKEQ. The CDR3 runs to 17 residues.

This clone occurred a few times. This chain connects TRBV18 to TRBJ2-7; TRBD1 agrees at 7 bases. From germline, CDR1 is KGHSH and CDR2 LQKENI. J was trimmed by 4 bases and V by 3 bases; bases with no gene match: 6. This CDR3 is 14 amino acids long. The CDR3 nucleotides are TGTGCCAGCTCACCGTCGGGACAGAATTACGAGCAGTACGTC. It yields the protein CASSPSGQNYEQYV.

V is TRBV7-7 and J is TRBJ2-2; D is ambiguous. CDR1 and CDR2 (germline): SSHAT, FNYEAQ (reference sequence). The CDR3 loop spans 14 amino acids. The ends were cut back, 1 base at V and 4 bases at J, with 7 bases in the middle. The CDR3 nucleotides are TGTGCCAGCAGCTTAGATTTCATCACCGGGGAGCTGTTTTTT. It yields the protein CASSLDFITGELFF.

This chain links TRBV11-2 with TRBJ2-3; D is ambiguous. The CDR3 sequence is 15 residues long. Germline V gene sequence: CDR1 SGHAT, CDR2 FQNNGV. V gave up 1 base and J gave up 2 bases, with 10 bases separating them. DNA of the CDR3: TGTGCCAGCAGCTTAGTCCGGGCTAACACAGATACGCAGTATTTT. Encoded protein: CASSLVRANTDTQYF.

This clone appeared once. V is TRBV27 and J is TRBJ2-5, with a weak D call TRBD2 (6 bases). Per the germline V gene, CDR1 is MNHEY and CDR2 is SMNVEV (reference sequence). CDR3 length: 13 residues. V dropped 10 bases and J dropped 0 bases, with 12 bases sitting between them. Written as DNA, the CDR3 is TGTGCCACCTCGGGGGATGACCAAGAGACCCAGTACTTC. Its protein product is CATSGDDQETQYF.